The text below deals with one TCR beta chain. Antigen: not known. The data stem from a study of T cells in Graves' hyperthyroidism and ophthalmopathy. Study as a whole: Once the initial diagnosis was made, peripheral blood was obtained before any treatment. Whole-study findings and limits: In validation, the model predicted ophthalmopathy. These predictions came a median about 6.5 months before onset.

Trimming left V 1 base short and J 8 bases short, with 11 bases between. The CDR3 spans 13 residues. Researchers amplified the TCR beta CDR3 regions from RNA transcripts. An initial round of RT-PCR targeting the TCR CDR3 relied on the HTBI primer set. A single record per CDR3 protein comes from TCRdb applying MiXCR to the multiplex PCR reads. The sample has fewer than 650,000 distinct CDR3 sequences, 11% to 15% seen once; the top ten hold about 7%. The sequence was obtained from a woman aged 18-29 years with Graves' ophthalmopathy. Material: blood. V usage is TRBV12-3 or TRBV12-4 and J usage is TRBJ1-1; D gene unclear. The chain's CDR3 is CASSLGDLREAFF. The CDR3 coding sequence is TGTGCCAGCAGTTTAGGGGATCTGCGCGAAGCTTTCTTT.